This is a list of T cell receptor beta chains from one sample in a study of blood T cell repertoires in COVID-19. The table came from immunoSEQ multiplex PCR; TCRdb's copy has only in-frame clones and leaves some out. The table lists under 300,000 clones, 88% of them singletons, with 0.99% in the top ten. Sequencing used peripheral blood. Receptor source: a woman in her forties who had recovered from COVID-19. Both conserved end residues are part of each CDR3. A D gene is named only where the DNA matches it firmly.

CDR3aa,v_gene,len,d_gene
CAISTGTSQETQYF,TRBV10-3,14,TRBD2
CASSLSSGPNTGELFF,TRBV27,16,NA
CASRGPATDTQYF,TRBV2,13,NA
CASSVGPGSSYEQYF,TRBV9,15,NA
CASSTTSGYNEQFF,TRBV6-2/TRBV6-3,14,TRBD2
CASVPASPGEHTEAFF,TRBV23-1,16,NA
CASSVHQGSGQGNTIYF,TRBV9,17,NA
CASRLPYRPQYF,TRBV12-2,12,NA
CASSPAGGTQYF,TRBV10-2,12,TRBD2
CSGGQGAHNEQFF,TRBV29-1,13,TRBD1
CASSPRQGSTPDTQYF,TRBV7-6,16,TRBD1
CATNPGTSDEQYF,TRBV10-3,13,TRBD2
CASTGQGREKLFF,TRBV28,13,TRBD1
CASSPPARGGSPDTQYF,TRBV9,17,NA
CASSPTGTEAFF,TRBV6-5,12,NA
CASSQGRVTTNEKLFF,TRBV3-1/TRBV3-2,16,NA
CASSQSPGQPQHF,TRBV14,13,NA
CSVERSGYEQYF,TRBV29-1,12,NA
CASSNRALTEAFF,TRBV19,13,NA
CASSSMRGQGAYEQYF,TRBV5-1,16,TRBD1
CSASMRGRASYEQYF,TRBV20-1,15,TRBD2
CASSGGGPNQPQHF,TRBV5-4,14,NA
CASRPTSGRTDTQYF,TRBV3-1/TRBV3-2,15,TRBD2
CASSLGWREAGDTQYF,TRBV11-3,16,TRBD2
CASSYTGTGELFF,TRBV3-1/TRBV3-2,13,NA
CASSPSGSAYEQYF,TRBV11-2,14,NA
CAISRQGNPNTGELFF,TRBV10-3,16,TRBD1
CATSRTSWSYEQYF,TRBV15,14,TRBD2
CASSPWSGGTGELFF,TRBV7-2,15,TRBD2